The present TCR beta chain was sequenced within a study of blood T cell repertoires in COVID-19. Sequencing used immunoSEQ multiplex PCR; TCRdb keeps in-frame clones, though not all of them. Counted here are over 250,000 clones, around 90% occurring once; the ten biggest clones make up roughly 6%. Deletions cut 4 bases from V and 0 bases from J, with 16 bases between. Germline-derived CDR1 and CDR2 are MDHEN and SYDVKM. This CDR3 contains 17 residues. Patients from Seattle were sampled longitudinally, starting during active infection. Sequenced material: peripheral blood. The receptor's source is a woman between 50 and 59 years old with COVID-19, enrolled during active disease. V gene TRBV28 combines with J gene TRBJ1-5; possibly TRBD1 for D (5 bases). The CDR3 reads CASSSPGSGSSNQPQHF. The DNA for the CDR3 is TGTGCCAGCAGTTCTCCCGGGTCAGGGTCTAGCAATCAGCCCCAGCATTTT.